The T cell receptor beta chain under discussion was sequenced for a study of HIV-infected children after antiretroviral therapy interruption. A 3' RACE protocol on RNA, with unique molecular identifiers, produced the TCR library. One entry per CDR3 protein results from TCRdb running MiXCR on the 3' RACE reads. The table has more than 35,000 distinct CDR3 sequences, over 6.5% seen once. This clonotype occurred a few times. V shed 6 bases and J 4 bases; nucleotides not matched to a gene: 12. This CDR3 comprises 15 residues. The germline CDR1 and CDR2 sequences are DFQATT and SNEGSKA (reference sequence). The sample's treatment: PENTA 11 planned treatment interruption arm or continuous ART arm.

Specimen: CD45RA+ CD4+ T cells from PBMCs, pooled from several time points, collected from a donor given antiretroviral therapy, either interrupted or continuous. This sample's subset: naive CD4+ CD45RA+ CD45RO- T cells. This receptor was identified in a pool of human donors with HIV. This chain links TRBV20-1 with TRBJ1-5; 7 bases are a match to TRBD1. The CDR3 DNA reads TGCAGTGCGAACGAGGGGACAGAGGGAAATCAGCCCCAGCATTTT. Its protein is CSANEGTEGNQPQHF.